The present T cell receptor beta chain was sequenced within a study of cytomegalovirus exposure and HLA in healthy donors (dated by TCRdb to the late 2010s). About the study as a whole: According to an earlier analysis of 550 to 700 of the donors, 200 million or so T cells yielded 117 million unique TCR beta sequences and 276 Gb of sequence data. An early release covering some 640 HLA-typed donors comprised 250 to 350 gigabases of sequencing data and roughly 86 million unique TCR sequences. Of the approximately 400 genotyped donors, about 80% fell in the genetic ancestry cluster associated with self-reported Caucasian donors. The study aimed to test whether cataloging public T cell receptors could reveal signatures of past pathogen exposure. The study used immunosequencing to profile the T cell repertoires of 670 or so subjects and linked those repertoires to cytomegalovirus serostatus. In addition to the first cohort of roughly 700 subjects, a separate validation cohort of approximately 130 different subjects was used. To predict cytomegalovirus infection status, the study brought together high-throughput TCR immunosequencing, statistical association of individual TCRs with disease status, and machine learning. To study patterns of TCR occurrence, a later analysis re-analyzed previously published TCR beta repertoires from 700 or so donors and added high-resolution HLA genotyping. In the later analysis, no new phenotypic data were used to find candidate immune exposures; instead, reliance was placed on TCR beta sequences and their occurrence across donors. In an earlier analysis of a few hundred of the donors, high-throughput TCR beta sequencing was used to judge whether each TCR beta V gene segment behaved as functional or pseudogenic. Alongside the repertoire data, information on donor age, sex, ethnicity and CMV serostatus was compiled. Genome-wide SNP genotypes for about 65% of the 666 donors were used in a later genetic analysis, which treated that subset as a discovery cohort. Every discovery cohort repertoire had been produced on one sequencing platform. Class I and class II HLA loci were covered by the typing at four-digit resolution. Typing coverage differed by locus: A, B, C, DRB1 and DQB1 were typed in roughly 620-630 donors, DQA1 in 500 to 550, DPA1 in some 610, and DPB1 in about 450. Because of strong linkage in the cohort, roughly five DR-DQ haplotypes were treated as single units for association and clustering. Among about 390 genotyped donors of the cohort, an average of 235,054 unique TCR beta nucleotide sequences were sequenced per donor, around 18% of them non-productive.

Libraries were constructed by the immunoSEQ multiplex PCR assay. For the multiplex PCR, a mixture combining 60 forward primers for TCR Vbeta segments and 13 reverse primers for TCR Jbeta segments was used. Amplification of the CDR3 region of rearranged TCR beta genes was performed with a multiplex PCR assay on genomic DNA. On the Illumina HiSeq System, the amplified TCR beta libraries were sequenced as 87-base-pair reads. On the authors' methods: In a later analysis, tens of millions of unique TCR beta chains were counted across the 650 to 750 repertoires, and some 10 million of these chains were shared by at least two donors. Raw reads were error-corrected and collapsed into unique sequences with a nearest-neighbor algorithm that merged closely related sequences to remove PCR and sequencing errors. Alignment of CDR3 sequences to IMGT reference sequences was used to assign V, D and J gene segments. For a sequence to be retained, at least a six-nucleotide match to both a V gene segment and a J gene segment was required. Rearrangements were called productive when the CDR3 lacked stop codons and stayed in frame with V and J; all others were non-productive. Following IMGT convention, CDR3 was defined as the stretch from the second conserved V-encoded cysteine to the conserved J-encoded phenylalanine. The earlier analysis of more than 450 of the donors excluded sequences that lacked an unambiguous match to a single V gene segment. An earlier analysis of 550 to 650 of the donors classified V segments as functional when productive rearrangements were above 56.7% and as segregating when the standard deviation between donors was above 5%. A statistical classification framework was built for diagnosing cytomegalovirus status from the catalog of TCR beta chain sequences. V and J gene assignment, in a later analysis, came from comparing TCR nucleotide sequences with IMGT/GENE-DB human TR gene sequences. The TCRdist pipeline was used in a later analysis to assign CDR3 sequences and most-parsimonious VDJ recombination scenarios. In a later analysis, each TCR beta chain was defined by its CDR3 amino acid sequence together with its V-gene family, and reads without a unique V-gene family were excluded. To address suspected cross-contamination and a sequencing artifact, a later analysis removed approximately 590 highly shared, low-generation-probability nucleotide sequences. A later analysis calculated a clonal expansion index for each public chain from normalized within-repertoire ranks of inferred template counts. In a later analysis, generation probabilities were computed with a VDJ recombination model fitted to out-of-frame rearrangements, and the resulting probabilities were checked against IGoR. In a later analysis, TCR-TCR, TCR-HLA and TCR-CMV co-occurrence was scored with hypergeometric tests, and a repertoire-size bias correction was applied to TCR pairs. In a later analysis, false discovery rates were estimated by permuting HLA or CMV assignments 20 times. A later analysis grouped co-occurring TCRs with DBSCAN, adding TCRdist sequence similarity when clustering within HLA-allele-positive subsets. Repertoires with fewer than 30,000 or more than 120,000 public chains, plus five repertoires with anomalous nucleotide sharing, were excluded from co-occurrence clustering. In TCRdb, the immuneACCESS table is reduced to in-frame sequences with V and J assigned. These tables do not hold every clone; where another copy was compared, an unresolved V gene accounts for under half, and the others remain unexplained. The V and J calls and clone size are taken from that table; D and trimming were inferred from the DNA. The sample yields about 170,000 clones; roughly 81% were counted once. Of the sample, 2.5% falls within the top ten clones.

To note about this clone: Its antigen remains unidentified. Base quality data are lacking; no much larger clone is found one base away.

The cohort was made up of several hundred healthy bone marrow donors. All cohort members were sampled while nominally healthy, although unrecorded immune exposures were likely present. The donor was CMV seropositive and belonged to the group of 250 to 300 seropositive cohort members. Each donor provided a peripheral blood sample, and peripheral blood mononuclear cells were used for TCR beta sequencing. The Qiagen DNeasy Blood Extraction Kit was used to extract genomic DNA from the blood cell samples. The investigation overall reported the following: Correlated functional status among segregating V segments might reflect linkage disequilibrium, but an unknown experimental factor could not be ruled out. A few of the identified cytomegalovirus-associated TCR beta chains were confirmed in vitro to be specific for cytomegalovirus antigens. HLA typing was unavailable for some donors at each locus, so association tests used only the typed subset. At a false discovery rate of 0.05, a later analysis linked 15,000 to 20,000 TCR beta sequences to specific HLA alleles. Sequencing depth was assumed to be roughly uniform across donors in the presence/absence analyses, though that assumption may not hold. Because counts were too low, roughly 17 rarely observed V segments, including chromosome 9 orphons, were left out of the earlier analysis of a few hundred of the donors. The cohort was sequenced for TCR beta chains only, and without alpha or paired-chain data the features that could be detected were limited. In a later analysis, most CMV-associated TCR beta chains were found to appear HLA-restricted, with HLA associations seemingly driven largely by CMV exposure. A further reported finding was that TCR beta sequences accurately predicted the HLA-A and HLA-B alleles for most subjects in the first cohort. In a later genetic analysis, fewer N-insertions in productive TCRs were reported among donors in an Asian-associated ancestry cluster than the roughly 640-donor mean. Broadly in line with IMGT annotations, most TCR beta V segments showed up in productive rearrangements about 87% or about 30% of the time in an earlier analysis of several hundred of the donors. A cluster of highly shared sequence variants was judged likely to be a technical artifact of the sequencing pipeline. Across donors, most TCR sequences were observed very rarely, whereas some public TCRs were present in many individuals. Cytomegalovirus status was reported to be diagnosed by the classifier with high specificity and sensitivity in both the original and validation cohorts. The authors suggested that the approach could potentially be extended to other disease states and immunological phenotypes. When HLA alleles, especially DR and DQ, strongly co-occurred, TCR associations were difficult to assign to individual alleles. In a later analysis, the rate of TCR association differed among HLA loci, with DRB1 alleles having the most associated TCRs and HLA-C alleles having the fewest. A later analysis reported that several top co-occurrence clusters appeared linked to parvovirus B19, influenza, CMV and Epstein-Barr virus. Immune exposure information for the cohort was limited to CMV serostatus. In a later genetic analysis, a missense DCLRE1C variant was associated with V-gene and J-gene trimming of TCR beta chains, and the association was replicated in an independent cohort. The study listed 164 TCR beta chains as associated with cytomegalovirus. Compared with equally common non-associated chains, HLA-associated TCR beta chains in a later analysis were more clonally expanded and had lower generation probabilities.

The TCR sequence derives from a man aged 25 to 40 in good health and CMV-seropositive. The material sequenced was PBMCs.

The CDR3 corresponds to CASSPGTGTEAFF. The nucleotides are TGTGCCAGCAGCCCTGGGACAGGGACTGAAGCTTTCTTT. The chain joins TRBV7-2 to TRBJ1-1; a stretch of 9 junction bases matches TRBD1. The CDR3, from cysteine to phenylalanine, totals 13 residues. The only DNA kept is the CDR3, 39 bases in frame from the first base. For CDR1 and CDR2, the germline V gene lists SGHTA and FQGNSA. The V end gives up 5 bases and the J end 5 bases, leaving 3 bases in the junction not matched to a gene.